This T cell receptor (beta chain) came from a study of cytomegalovirus exposure and HLA in healthy donors. With respect to this clone: The antigen is unknown.

Whole-study results and caveats: A later analysis showed TCR association rates differing by HLA locus, peaking at DRB1 and lowest at HLA-C.

The study ran its PCR with 60 Vbeta and 13 Jbeta primers. The assay was immunoSEQ multiplex PCR, and TCRdb's table has in-frame clones only and misses some. This sample yields some 100,000 clones, of which about 76% are seen a single time; 12% belongs to the top ten. This receptor was taken from a woman between 40 and 50 years old in good health and CMV-seropositive. The sequenced sample consisted of PBMCs.

CDR3 nucleotide sequence: TGTGCCATCAGCGAACTTATACCGAGTAGAAATGAGCAGTTCTTC. Amino acid sequence: CAISELIPSRNEQFF. This rearrangement joins TRBV10-3 to TRBJ2-1; D is ambiguous. Germline V lookup: CDR1 ENHRY, CDR2 SYGVKD. The CDR3 is made up of 15 amino acids. V dropped 6 bases and J dropped 7 bases, with 19 bases sitting between them.